The next 22 T cell receptor beta chains were all read from a single sample in a study of blood T cell repertoires in COVID-19. Sequencing used immunoSEQ multiplex PCR; TCRdb keeps in-frame clones, though not all of them. The table records over 250,000 clones, about 80% of them present only once. The sequenced sample was peripheral blood. The receptors derive from a woman aged 45-65 years who had recovered from COVID-19.

This sequence joins TRBV6-5 and TRBJ1-1; 9 bases fit TRBD1. The CDR3 is 15 residues long. Unmatched junction bases numbered 5, after V lost 5 bases and J lost 1 base. Germline CDR1 MNHEY, CDR2 SVGAGI. For the CDR3, the DNA is TGTGCCAGCAGTAAACTGGACAGGGGGAACACTGAAGCTTTCTTT. Residues: CASSKLDRGNTEAFF.

As regards this clone: This same CDR3 is encoded by further DNA sequences in the sample. This rearrangement joins TRBV5-1 to TRBJ2-5; D is unclear. In germline, CDR1 is SGHRS, CDR2 YFSETQ. The V end lost 2 bases, the J end lost 0 bases, and 8 bases lay between the germline ends. The CDR3 length is 14 residues. The CDR3 nucleotides read TGCGCCAGCAGCTTCTCCACAGACCAAGAGACCCAGTACTTC. Translation: CASSFSTDQETQYF. The full variable domain, its missing parts supplied by reference TRBV5-1 and TRBJ2-5, is KAGVTQTPRYLIKTRGQQVTLSCSPISGHRSVSWYQQTPGQGLQFLFEYFSETQRNKGNFPGRFSGRQFSNSRSEMNVSTLELGDSALYLCASSFSTDQETQYFGPGTRLLVL.

The table lists this clone with a count of one. J is TRBJ2-7 and V is TRBV4-3, with TRBD2 matching over 8 bases. Germline loops: CDR1 LGHNA, CDR2 YSLEER. This CDR3 has 14 amino acids. V lost 6 bases, J lost 3 bases, and 7 bases stayed unmatched. In DNA, the CDR3 is TGCGCCAGCAGTTTAACCGGGACTAGCTACGAGCAGTACTTC. Translated, it gives CASSLTGTSYEQYF.

A single count supports this clone. The gene calls are TRBV5-1 and TRBJ2-7; a possible D gene is TRBD1 (6 bases). Germline CDR1 is SGHRS and CDR2 is YFSETQ. The V end lost 0 bases, the J end lost 2 bases, and 21 bases lay between the germline ends. The CDR3 consists of 18 residues. CDR3 in amino acids: CASSLGPNSDRPPYEQYF. CDR3 DNA sequence: TGCGCCAGCAGCTTGGGGCCCAACTCAGACAGGCCGCCCTACGAGCAGTACTTC.

The chain has TRBV6-5 and TRBJ1-2, with a weak D call TRBD1 (5 bases). CDR1 is MNHEY and CDR2 is SVGAGI in the germline V gene. This CDR3 is built from 12 residues. The V gene lost 8 bases and the J gene lost 4 bases, with 11 bases spanning the gap. This chain's CDR3 is CASGGGVYGYTF. The CDR3 DNA is TGTGCCAGCGGGGGAGGGGTCTATGGCTACACCTTC.

Notes on this clone: Other DNA variants within this sample encode the same CDR3. The V call is TRBV6-5, the J call TRBJ2-1, with a weak D call TRBD1 (6 bases). The CDR3 is 13 residues long. Germline lookup yields CDR1 MNHEY and CDR2 SVGAGI. Trimming took off 4 bases at V and 4 bases at J, with 8 bases between the two ends. The CDR3 DNA reads TGTGCCAGCAGTTCGACAGGTTACAATGAGCAGTTCTTC. Translated, it gives CASSSTGYNEQFF.

The genes are TRBV3-1 (or the pseudogene TRBV3-2) and TRBJ1-5; a weak D match, TRBD1 (6 bases). V was clipped by 6 bases and J by 7 bases, with 16 bases between them. The germline gives CDR1 LGHDT, CDR2 YNNKEL (reference sequence). The CDR3 contains 14 residues. The CDR3: CASRNAGVGQPQHF. The CDR3 bases are TGTGCCAGCAGAAACGCAGGGGTGGGGCAGCCCCAGCATTTT.

This clone was seen once. V usage is TRBV4-1 and J usage is TRBJ1-2, with TRBD1 matching 7 bases. With V trimmed by 0 bases and J by 10 bases, 17 bases remained unmatched. Germline loops: CDR1 MGHRA, CDR2 YSYEKL. There are 17 residues in the CDR3. The CDR3 DNA is TGCGCCAGCAGCCAAGACCCCTCCACAGGGGCCCAAGTTGCCTACACCTTC. Translated: CASSQDPSTGAQVAYTF.

This chain links TRBV28 with TRBJ1-6; D remains unclear. The V end was cut by 6 bases, the J end by 15 bases, with 15 bases between. Germline assignment: CDR1 MDHEN and CDR2 SYDVKM. The CDR3 is 12 amino acids. The DNA for the CDR3 is TGTGCCAGCAGCTCCGTGGGAGGTGGCCTCCACTTT. Protein product: CASSSVGGGLHF.

The gene calls are TRBV23-1 and TRBJ1-2; 9 nucleotides line up with TRBD1. TRBV23-1 is an ORF, with its function uncertain. With V trimmed by 7 bases and J by 2 bases, 5 bases remained unmatched. This CDR3 is built from 14 residues. The DNA of the CDR3 is TGCGCCAGCACCTGGGACAGGGTCAACTATGGCTACACCTTC. Translating gives CASTWDRVNYGYTF.

The J gene is TRBJ1-5, the V gene TRBV7-2; D unresolved. Per germline, CDR1 SGHTA and CDR2 FQGNSA. V lost 2 bases to trimming and J lost 7 bases, with 12 bases between them. CDR3 size: 14 residues. CDR3 bases: TGTGCCAGCAGCTTACCCGGGAAGGGACAGCCCCAGCATTTT. Translated, it gives CASSLPGKGQPQHF.

The chain is built from TRBV24-1 and TRBJ2-1, with 9 nucleotides matching TRBD2. In germline, CDR1 is KGHDR, CDR2 SFDVKD. CDR3 length: 15 amino acids. J was trimmed by 9 bases and V by 2 bases; bases with no gene match: 7. Written as DNA, the CDR3 is TGTGCCACCAGTGATTCTGGCGGGGGGGCCATTGAGCAGTTCTTC. It codes for CATSDSGGGAIEQFF.

This chain joins TRBV30 and TRBJ1-6; D is unclear. The V end was cut by 5 bases, the J end by 7 bases, with 15 bases between. Per the germline V gene, CDR1 is GTSNPN and CDR2 is SVGIG (reference sequence). The CDR3 spans 14 residues. This CDR3 reads CAWLGLGPNSPLHF. The CDR3 DNA sequence: TGTGCCTGGTTGGGCTTAGGTCCAAATTCACCCCTCCACTTT.

V and J are TRBV3-1 (or the pseudogene TRBV3-2) and TRBJ1-3; D unresolved. CDR1 and CDR2 (germline): LGHDT, YNNKEL (reference sequence). The ends were cut back, 0 bases at V and 2 bases at J, with 8 bases in the middle. The CDR3 contains 15 residues. CDR3 region: CASSQDTGPGNTIYF. For the CDR3, the DNA is TGTGCCAGCAGCCAAGATACTGGTCCTGGAAACACCATATATTTT.

The J gene is TRBJ1-3, the V gene TRBV5-4, with TRBD1 matching 7 bases. This CDR3 comprises 14 residues. Germline CDR1 SGHNT, CDR2 YYREEE (reference sequence). J was trimmed by 4 bases and V by 1 base; bases with no gene match: 2. This CDR3 is CASSLRGGGNTIYF. CDR3 DNA: TGTGCCAGCAGCTTGCGAGGGGGCGGAAACACCATATATTTT.

The chain uses TRBV5-1 and TRBJ2-7, with 7 bases aligning to TRBD1. Trimming at V came to 4 bases and at J to 9 bases, leaving 16 bases not matched to a gene. There are 15 residues in the CDR3. Germline CDR1 and CDR2: SGHRS and YFSETQ. CDR3 DNA: TGCGCCAGCAGCAACAGGGGTGAGGCCTCTCCTCGGCAGTACTTC. It yields the protein CASSNRGEASPRQYF.

DNA for the CDR3: TGTGCCAGCAGTTACCGGGGGGGCTCTAGTAATCAGCCCCAGCATTTT. Translation: CASSYRGGSSNQPQHF. This chain uses TRBV6-2 or TRBV6-3 with TRBJ1-5; D is possibly TRBD1 (6 bases). V lost 2 bases, J lost 4 bases, and 15 bases lay in between. The CDR3 length is 16 residues. From germline, CDR1 is MNHEY and CDR2 SVGEGT.

This rearrangement joins TRBV19 to TRBJ1-2; 7 bases align to TRBD1. V gave up 4 bases and J gave up 0 bases; unmatched junction bases: 5. This CDR3 is 15 amino acids long. Germline-derived CDR1 and CDR2 are LNHDA and SQIVND (reference sequence). CDR3 nucleotides: TGTGCCAGTAGTACCGGGACAGATGCTAACTATGGCTACACCTTC. This translates into CASSTGTDANYGYTF.

The V gene is TRBV28, the J gene TRBJ1-5; 8 bases agree with TRBD1. CDR1 and CDR2 from the germline V gene are MDHEN and SYDVKM. J was trimmed by 6 bases and V by 3 bases; bases with no gene match: 10. This CDR3 contains 16 residues. The CDR3 coding sequence is TGTGCCAGCAGTTTCACCAGACAGGGGCCAACTCAGCCCCAGCATTTT. It encodes CASSFTRQGPTQPQHF.

The chain employs TRBV9 and TRBJ2-2; 9 bases align to TRBD1. Trimming cost V 2 bases and J 5 bases; bases outside gene matches: 4. Per the germline V gene, CDR1 is SGDLS and CDR2 is YYNGEE. The CDR3 length is 15 residues. CDR3 sequence: CASSVRQGETGELFF. The CDR3, as DNA: TGTGCCAGCAGCGTTCGACAGGGGGAAACCGGGGAGCTGTTTTTT.

This clone was found once. The rearrangement joins TRBV5-6 to TRBJ1-1; the D gene is possibly TRBD1 (5 bases). There are 13 residues in the CDR3. Trimming stripped 3 bases from V and 2 bases from J, with 8 bases between. Germline CDR1 reads SGHDT; CDR2 reads YYEEEE. Here the CDR3 DNA reads TGTGCCAGCAGCTGGGGGGTAAACACTGAAGCTTTCTTT. Translated, it gives CASSWGVNTEAFF. Full variable domain (rest looked up from reference TRBV5-6 and TRBJ1-1): DAGVTQSPTHLIKTRGQQVTLRCSPKSGHDTVSWYQQALGQGPQFIFQYYEEEERQRGNFPDRFSGHQFPNYSSELNVNALLLGDSALYLCASSWGVNTEAFFGQGTRLTVV.

The CDR3 reads CASTYSPGQGQETQYF. The CDR3, as DNA: TGTGCCAGCACCTACTCCCCGGGACAGGGCCAAGAGACCCAGTACTTC. The V and J genes are TRBV28 and TRBJ2-5; TRBD1 aligns across 9 bases. Germline values: CDR1 MDHEN, CDR2 SYDVKM. The CDR3 is 16 residues long. Germline trimming cut 7 bases from V and 1 base from J; bases unmatched to any gene: 10.